This T cell receptor (beta chain) was documented in a study of T cell responses to AZD1222 COVID-19 vaccine. The CDR3 covers 12 residues. The germline V gene encodes CDR1 LNHDA and CDR2 SQIVND (reference sequence). Trimming shortened V by 4 bases and J by 5 bases, and 7 bases separated the two germline ends. Comments on this clone: Its antigen remains unidentified.

Study-level results: The number of AZD1222 recipients seropositive at baseline was only five to seven.

Sequencing used immunoSEQ multiplex PCR; TCRdb keeps in-frame clones, though not all of them. The sample lists more than 85,000 clones; approximately 90% were seen once. The rearrangement uses TRBV19 and TRBJ2-3; D remains unclear. The starting material was peripheral blood, obtained on day 0 of AZD1222 vaccination. This sequence was found in an adult in good health. The CDR3 sequence is CASSRLQDTQYF. In nucleotides, the CDR3 is TGTGCCAGTAGTAGGCTTCAAGATACGCAGTATTTT.